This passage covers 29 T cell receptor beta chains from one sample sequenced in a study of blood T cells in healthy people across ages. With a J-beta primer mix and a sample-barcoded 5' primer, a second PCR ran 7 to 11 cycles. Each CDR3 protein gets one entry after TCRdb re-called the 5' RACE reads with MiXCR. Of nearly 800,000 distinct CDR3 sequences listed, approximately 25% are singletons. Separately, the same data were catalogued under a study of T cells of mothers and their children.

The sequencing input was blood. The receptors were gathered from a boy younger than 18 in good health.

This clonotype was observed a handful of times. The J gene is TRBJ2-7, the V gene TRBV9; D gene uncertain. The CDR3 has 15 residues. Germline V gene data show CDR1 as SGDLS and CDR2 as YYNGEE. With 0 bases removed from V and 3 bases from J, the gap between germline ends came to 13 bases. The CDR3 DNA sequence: TGTGCCAGCAGCGTAGGAGGAAGCCCGAACTACGAGCAGTACTTC. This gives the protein CASSVGGSPNYEQYF.

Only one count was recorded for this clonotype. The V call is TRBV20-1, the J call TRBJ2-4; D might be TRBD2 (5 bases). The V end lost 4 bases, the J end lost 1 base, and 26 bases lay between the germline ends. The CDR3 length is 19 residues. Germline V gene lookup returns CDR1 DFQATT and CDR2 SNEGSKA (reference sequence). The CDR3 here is CSATPTTSPWGGAKNIQYF. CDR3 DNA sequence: TGCAGTGCTACCCCGACTACCTCGCCTTGGGGTGGGGCCAAAAACATTCAGTACTTC.

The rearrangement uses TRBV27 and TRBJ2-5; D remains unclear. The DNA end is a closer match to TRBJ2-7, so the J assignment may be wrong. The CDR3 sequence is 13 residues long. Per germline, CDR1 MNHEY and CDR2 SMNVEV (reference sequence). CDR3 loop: CASSLWNSYEQYF. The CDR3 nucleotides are TGTGCCAGCAGTTTATGGAACTCCTACGAGCAGTACTTC.

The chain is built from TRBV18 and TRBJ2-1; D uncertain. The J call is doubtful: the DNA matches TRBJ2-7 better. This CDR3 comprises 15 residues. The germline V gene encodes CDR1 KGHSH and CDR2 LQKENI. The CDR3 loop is CASSRSTGGPNEQYF. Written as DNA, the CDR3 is TGTGCCAGCTCAAGATCCACCGGCGGTCCCAACGAGCAGTACTTC.

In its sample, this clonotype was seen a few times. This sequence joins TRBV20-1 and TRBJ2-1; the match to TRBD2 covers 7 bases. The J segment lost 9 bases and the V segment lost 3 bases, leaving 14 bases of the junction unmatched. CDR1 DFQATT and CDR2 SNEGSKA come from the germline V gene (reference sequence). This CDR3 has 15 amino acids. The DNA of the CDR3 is TGCAGTGCTAGTCGGTCTCGGGGGGAGAAGTTTGAGCAGTTCTTC. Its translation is CSASRSRGEKFEQFF.

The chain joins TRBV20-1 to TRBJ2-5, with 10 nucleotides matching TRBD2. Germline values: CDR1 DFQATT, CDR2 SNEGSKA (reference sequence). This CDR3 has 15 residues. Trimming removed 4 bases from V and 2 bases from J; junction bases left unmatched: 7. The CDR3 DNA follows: TGCAGTGCTACCAGCCTAGCGGGGGCACAAGAGACCCAGTACTTC. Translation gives CSATSLAGAQETQYF.

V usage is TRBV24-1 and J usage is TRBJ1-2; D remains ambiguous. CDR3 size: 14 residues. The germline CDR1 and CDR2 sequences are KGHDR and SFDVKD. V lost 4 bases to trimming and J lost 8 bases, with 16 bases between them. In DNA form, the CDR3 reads TGTGCCACCAGTGACCCGCTTAGTCAAGGCGGCTACACCTTC. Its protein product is CATSDPLSQGGYTF.

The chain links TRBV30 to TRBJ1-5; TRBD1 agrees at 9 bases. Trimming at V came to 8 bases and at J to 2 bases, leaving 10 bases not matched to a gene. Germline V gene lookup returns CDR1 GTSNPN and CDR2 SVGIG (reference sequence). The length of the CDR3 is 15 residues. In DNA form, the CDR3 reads TGTGCCCTCCGGGACAGGGAAACTGGCAATCAGCCCCAGCATTTT. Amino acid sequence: CALRDRETGNQPQHF.

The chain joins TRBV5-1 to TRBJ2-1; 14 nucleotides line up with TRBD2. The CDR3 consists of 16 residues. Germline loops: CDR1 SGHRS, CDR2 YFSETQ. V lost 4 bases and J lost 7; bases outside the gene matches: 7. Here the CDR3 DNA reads TGCGCCAGCAGCCCAGGGGGACTAGCGGGAGATAATGAGCAGTTCTTC. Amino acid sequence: CASSPGGLAGDNEQFF.

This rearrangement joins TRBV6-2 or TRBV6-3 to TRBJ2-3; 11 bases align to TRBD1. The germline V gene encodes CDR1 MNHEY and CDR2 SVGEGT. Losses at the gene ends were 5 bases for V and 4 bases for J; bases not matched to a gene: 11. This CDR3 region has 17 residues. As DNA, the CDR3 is TGTGCCAGCAGTCAGGACAGGGGGCTCGGAGGTGCAGATACGCAGTATTTT. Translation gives CASSQDRGLGGADTQYF.

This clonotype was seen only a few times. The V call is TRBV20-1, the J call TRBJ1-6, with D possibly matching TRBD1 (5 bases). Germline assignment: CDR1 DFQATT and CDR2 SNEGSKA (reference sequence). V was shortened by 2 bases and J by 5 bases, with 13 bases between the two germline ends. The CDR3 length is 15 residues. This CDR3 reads CSARKGQGHNSPLHF. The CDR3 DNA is TGCAGTGCTAGAAAGGGGCAGGGCCATAATTCACCCCTCCACTTT.

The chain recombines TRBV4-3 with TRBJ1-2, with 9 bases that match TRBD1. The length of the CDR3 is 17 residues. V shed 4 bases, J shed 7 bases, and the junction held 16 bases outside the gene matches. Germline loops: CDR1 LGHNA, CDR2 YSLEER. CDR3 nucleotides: TGCGCCAGCAGCCTGGGGGTGGCACAGGGGGCAGGTAGTGGCTACACCTTC. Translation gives CASSLGVAQGAGSGYTF.

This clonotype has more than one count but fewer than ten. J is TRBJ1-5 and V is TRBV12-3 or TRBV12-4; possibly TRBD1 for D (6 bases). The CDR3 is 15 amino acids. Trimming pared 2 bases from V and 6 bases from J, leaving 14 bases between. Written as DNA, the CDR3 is TGTGCCAGCAGTTTAAGCAAGGGACAAGGTCAGCCCCAGCATTTT. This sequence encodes CASSLSKGQGQPQHF.

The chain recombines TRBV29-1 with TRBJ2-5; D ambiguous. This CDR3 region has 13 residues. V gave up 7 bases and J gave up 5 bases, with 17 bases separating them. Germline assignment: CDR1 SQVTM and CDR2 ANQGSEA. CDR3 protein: CSAMTGLSETQYF. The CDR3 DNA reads TGCAGCGCTATGACTGGTCTGAGTGAGACCCAGTACTTC.

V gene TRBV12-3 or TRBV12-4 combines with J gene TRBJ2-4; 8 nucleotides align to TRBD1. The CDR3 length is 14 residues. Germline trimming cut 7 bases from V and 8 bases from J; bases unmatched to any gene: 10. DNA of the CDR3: TGTGCCAGCACCGATCAGGGGGCGCAGGACATTCAGTACTTC. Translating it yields CASTDQGAQDIQYF.

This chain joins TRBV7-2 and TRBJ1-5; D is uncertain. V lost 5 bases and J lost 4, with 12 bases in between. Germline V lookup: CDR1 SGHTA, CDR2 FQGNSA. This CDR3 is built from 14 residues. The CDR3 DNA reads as TGTGCCAGCAGCCAAGGACGGGGAAATCAGCCCCAGCATTTT. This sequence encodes CASSQGRGNQPQHF.

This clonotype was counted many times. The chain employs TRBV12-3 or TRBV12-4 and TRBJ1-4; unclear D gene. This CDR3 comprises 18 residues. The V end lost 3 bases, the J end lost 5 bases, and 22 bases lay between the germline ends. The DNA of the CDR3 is TGTGCCAGCAGTTTTACTTGGTCCAGAGAAATAAACAATGAAAAACTGTTTTTT. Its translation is CASSFTWSREINNEKLFF.

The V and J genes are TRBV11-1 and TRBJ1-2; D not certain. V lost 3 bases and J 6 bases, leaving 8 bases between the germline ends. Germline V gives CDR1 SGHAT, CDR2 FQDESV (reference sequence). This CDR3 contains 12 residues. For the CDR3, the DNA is TGTGCCAGCAGCTTTTGGACGGATGGCTACACCTTC. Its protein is CASSFWTDGYTF.

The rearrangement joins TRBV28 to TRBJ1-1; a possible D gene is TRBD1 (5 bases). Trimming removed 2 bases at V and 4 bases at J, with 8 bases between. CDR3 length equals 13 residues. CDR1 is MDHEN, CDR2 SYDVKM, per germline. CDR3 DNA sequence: TGTGCCAGCAGTTTAGGGGGGTTCACTGAAGCTTTCTTT. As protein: CASSLGGFTEAFF.

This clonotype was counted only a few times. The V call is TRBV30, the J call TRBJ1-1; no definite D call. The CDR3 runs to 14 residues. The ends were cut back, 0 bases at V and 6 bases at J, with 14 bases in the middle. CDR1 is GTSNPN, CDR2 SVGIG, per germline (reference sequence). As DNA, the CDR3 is TGTGCCTGGAGTGTACTCGAGGGTCAGTCTGAAGCTTTCTTT. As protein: CAWSVLEGQSEAFF.

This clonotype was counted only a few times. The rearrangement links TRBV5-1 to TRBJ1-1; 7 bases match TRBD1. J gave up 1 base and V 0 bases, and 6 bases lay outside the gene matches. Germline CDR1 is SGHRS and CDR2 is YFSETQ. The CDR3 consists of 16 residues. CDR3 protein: CASSLGTGAPNTEAFF. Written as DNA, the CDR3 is TGCGCCAGCAGCTTGGGGACAGGAGCTCCGAACACTGAAGCTTTCTTT.

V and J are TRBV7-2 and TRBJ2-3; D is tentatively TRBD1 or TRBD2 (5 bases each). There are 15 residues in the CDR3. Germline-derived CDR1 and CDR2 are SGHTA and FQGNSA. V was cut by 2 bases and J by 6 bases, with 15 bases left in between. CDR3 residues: CASSLWGGLTDTQYF. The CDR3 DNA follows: TGTGCCAGCAGCTTATGGGGCGGGCTAACGGATACGCAGTATTTT.

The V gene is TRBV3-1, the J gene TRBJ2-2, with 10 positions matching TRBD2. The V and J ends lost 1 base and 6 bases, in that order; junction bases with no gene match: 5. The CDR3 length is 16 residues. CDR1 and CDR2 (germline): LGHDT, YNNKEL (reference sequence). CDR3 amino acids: CASSQGWLAGAGELFF. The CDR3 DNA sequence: TGTGCCAGCAGCCAAGGGTGGCTAGCGGGGGCCGGGGAGCTGTTTTTT. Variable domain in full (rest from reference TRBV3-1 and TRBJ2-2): DTAVSQTPKYLVTQMGNDKSIKCEQNLGHDTMYWYKQDSKKFLKIMFSYNNKELIINETVPNRFSPKSPDKAHLNLHINSLELGDSAVYFCASSQGWLAGAGELFFGEGSRLTVL.

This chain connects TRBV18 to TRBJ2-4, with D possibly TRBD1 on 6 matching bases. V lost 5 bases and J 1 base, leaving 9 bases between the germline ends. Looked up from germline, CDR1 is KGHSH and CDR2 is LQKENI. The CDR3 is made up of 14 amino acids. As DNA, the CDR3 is TGTGCCAGCTCAACACAGGGTGCCAAAAACATTCAGTACTTC. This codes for CASSTQGAKNIQYF. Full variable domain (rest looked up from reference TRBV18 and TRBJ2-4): NAGVMQNPRHLVRRRGQEARLRCSPMKGHSHVYWYRQLPEEGLKFMVYLQKENIIDESGMPKERFSAEFPKEGPSILRIQQVVRGDSAAYFCASSTQGAKNIQYFGAGTRLSVL.

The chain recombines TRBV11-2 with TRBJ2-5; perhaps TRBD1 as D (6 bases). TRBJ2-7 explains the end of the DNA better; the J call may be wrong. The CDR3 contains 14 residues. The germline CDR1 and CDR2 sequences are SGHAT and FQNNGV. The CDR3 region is CASSFTGNGGEQYF. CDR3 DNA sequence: TGTGCCAGCAGCTTTACAGGGAACGGCGGCGAGCAGTACTTC.

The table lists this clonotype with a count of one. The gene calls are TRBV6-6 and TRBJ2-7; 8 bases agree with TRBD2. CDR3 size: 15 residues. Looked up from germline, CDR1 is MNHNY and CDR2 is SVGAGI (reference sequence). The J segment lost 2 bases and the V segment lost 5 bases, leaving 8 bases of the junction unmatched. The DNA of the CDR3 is TGTGCCAGCAGTCAAACTAGCGGACCTACCTACGAGCAGTACTTC. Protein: CASSQTSGPTYEQYF.

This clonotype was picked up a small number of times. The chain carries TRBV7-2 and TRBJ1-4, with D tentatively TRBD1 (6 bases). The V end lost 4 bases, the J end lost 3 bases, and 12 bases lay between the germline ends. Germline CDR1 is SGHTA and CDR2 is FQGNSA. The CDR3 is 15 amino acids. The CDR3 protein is CASSSQGFANEKLFF. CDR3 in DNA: TGTGCCAGCAGCTCTCAGGGGTTCGCTAATGAAAAACTGTTTTTT. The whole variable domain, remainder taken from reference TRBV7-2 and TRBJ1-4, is GAGVSQSPSNKVTEKGKDVELRCDPISGHTALYWYRQSLGQGLEFLIYFQGNSAPDKSGLPSDRFSAERTGGSVSTLTIQRTQQEDSAVYLCASSSQGFANEKLFFGSGTQLSVL.

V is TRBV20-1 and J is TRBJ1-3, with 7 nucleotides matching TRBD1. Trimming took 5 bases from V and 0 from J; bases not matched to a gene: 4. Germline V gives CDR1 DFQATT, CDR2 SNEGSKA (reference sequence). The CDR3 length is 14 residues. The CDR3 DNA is TGCAGTGCTCCGACAGGGCTCTCTGGAAACACCATATATTTT. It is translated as CSAPTGLSGNTIYF.

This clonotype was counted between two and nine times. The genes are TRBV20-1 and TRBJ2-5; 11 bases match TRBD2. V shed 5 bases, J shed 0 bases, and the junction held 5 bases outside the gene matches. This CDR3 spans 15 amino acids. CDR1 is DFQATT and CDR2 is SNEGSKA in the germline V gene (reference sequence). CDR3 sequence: CSAGRLAGNQETQYF. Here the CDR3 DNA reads TGCAGTGCTGGGAGACTAGCGGGGAACCAAGAGACCCAGTACTTC.